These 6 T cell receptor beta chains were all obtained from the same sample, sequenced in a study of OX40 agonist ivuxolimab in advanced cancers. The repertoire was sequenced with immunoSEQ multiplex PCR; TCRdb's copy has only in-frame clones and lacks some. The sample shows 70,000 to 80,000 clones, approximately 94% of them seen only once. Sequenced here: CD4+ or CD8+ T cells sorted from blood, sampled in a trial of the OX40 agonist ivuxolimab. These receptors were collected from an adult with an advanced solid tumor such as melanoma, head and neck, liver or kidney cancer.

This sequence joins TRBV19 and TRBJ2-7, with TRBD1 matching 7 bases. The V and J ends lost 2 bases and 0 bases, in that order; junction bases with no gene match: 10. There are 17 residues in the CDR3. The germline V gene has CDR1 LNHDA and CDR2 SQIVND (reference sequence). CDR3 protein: CASSITPDRASSYEQYF. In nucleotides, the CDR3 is TGTGCCAGTAGTATAACCCCCGACAGGGCCAGCTCCTACGAGCAGTACTTC. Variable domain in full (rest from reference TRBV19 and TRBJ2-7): DGGITQSPKYLFRKEGQNVTLSCEQNLNHDAMYWYRQDPGQGLRLIYYSQIVNDFQKGDIAEGYSVSREKKESFPLTVTSAQKNPTAFYLCASSITPDRASSYEQYFGPGTRLTVT.

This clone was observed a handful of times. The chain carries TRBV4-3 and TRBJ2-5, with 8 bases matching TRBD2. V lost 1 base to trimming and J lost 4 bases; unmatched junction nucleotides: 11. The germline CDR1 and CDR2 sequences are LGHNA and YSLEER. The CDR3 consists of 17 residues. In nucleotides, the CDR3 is TGCGCCAGCAGCCAAGCTAGACGGGGGGGCTCTCGAGAGACCCAGTACTTC. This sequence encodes CASSQARRGGSRETQYF.

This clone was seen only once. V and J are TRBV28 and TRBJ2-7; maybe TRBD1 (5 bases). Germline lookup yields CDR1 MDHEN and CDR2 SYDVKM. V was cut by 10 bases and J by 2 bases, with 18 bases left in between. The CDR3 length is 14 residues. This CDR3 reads CATQPVDRPYEQYF. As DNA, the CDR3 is TGTGCCACCCAACCCGTTGACAGACCCTACGAGCAGTACTTC.

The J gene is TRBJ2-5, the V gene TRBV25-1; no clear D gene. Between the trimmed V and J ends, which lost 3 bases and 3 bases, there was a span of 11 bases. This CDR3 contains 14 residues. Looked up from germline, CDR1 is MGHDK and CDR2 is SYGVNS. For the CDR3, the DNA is TGTGCCAGCAGTGAGTACGGTGGGGAAGAGACCCAGTACTTC. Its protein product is CASSEYGGEETQYF.

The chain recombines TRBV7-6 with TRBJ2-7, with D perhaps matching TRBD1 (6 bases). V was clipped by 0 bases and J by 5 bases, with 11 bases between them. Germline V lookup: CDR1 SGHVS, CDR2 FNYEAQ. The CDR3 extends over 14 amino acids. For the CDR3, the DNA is TGTGCCAGCAGCTTAGCGGACAGTCCCCACGAGCAGTACTTC. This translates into CASSLADSPHEQYF.

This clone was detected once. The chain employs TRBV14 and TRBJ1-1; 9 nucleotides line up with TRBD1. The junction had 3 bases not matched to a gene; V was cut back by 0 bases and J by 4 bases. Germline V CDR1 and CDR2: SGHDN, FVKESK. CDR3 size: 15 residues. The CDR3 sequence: CASSQDLGQGTEAFF. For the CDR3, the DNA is TGTGCCAGCAGCCAAGATCTGGGACAGGGCACTGAAGCTTTCTTT.